These 26 T cell receptor beta chains share one sample of origin, sequenced in a study of cytomegalovirus exposure and HLA in healthy donors. PCR used 60 Vbeta primers and 13 Jbeta primers. TCRdb keeps only in-frame clones here, not all; method: immunoSEQ multiplex PCR. In the table there are 120,000 or so clones, around three quarters of which are singletons. Sequencing was carried out using PBMCs. The receptors derive from a man aged 25-45 years in good health and CMV-seropositive.

As concerns this clone: The sample contains more than one DNA sequence encoding this CDR3. The chain links TRBV6-1 to TRBJ1-1; D is unclear. Trimming took off 4 bases at V and 4 bases at J, with 13 bases between the two ends. Per the germline V gene, CDR1 is MNHNS and CDR2 is SASEGT. This CDR3 has 14 residues. The CDR3: CASSVEGSGTEAFF. In DNA form, the CDR3 reads TGTGCCAGCAGTGTTGAGGGATCAGGCACTGAAGCTTTCTTT.

The chain links TRBV4-1 to TRBJ2-7, with 8 nucleotides matching TRBD2. The CDR3 spans 13 residues. CDR1 is MGHRA and CDR2 is YSYEKL in the germline V gene. The trim removed 5 bases at V and 7 bases at J, leaving 7 bases unmatched. This chain's CDR3 is CASSIRGTREQYF. CDR3 DNA: TGCGCCAGCAGCATCCGTGGGACTAGAGAGCAGTACTTC.

V is TRBV18 and J is TRBJ1-6; the D gene is possibly TRBD1 (6 bases). Trimming pared 5 bases from V and 0 bases from J, leaving 8 bases between. This CDR3 is 15 amino acids long. From germline, CDR1 is KGHSH and CDR2 LQKENI. DNA for the CDR3: TGTGCCAGCTCAGGACAGAGCTCCTATAATTCACCCCTCCACTTT. This gives the protein CASSGQSSYNSPLHF.

The chain employs TRBV19 and TRBJ2-1; D not resolved. The V gene lost 3 bases and the J gene lost 6 bases, with 6 bases spanning the gap. Germline values: CDR1 LNHDA, CDR2 SQIVND (reference sequence). The CDR3 contains 12 residues. The CDR3 loop is CASSMGSNEQFF. Here the CDR3 DNA reads TGTGCCAGTAGTATGGGCAGCAATGAGCAGTTCTTC.

This clone was detected a few times. V and J are TRBV5-1 and TRBJ1-2; no firm D call. The length of the CDR3 is 16 residues. Trimming left V 4 bases short and J 0 bases short, with 16 bases between. Looked up from germline, CDR1 is SGHRS and CDR2 is YFSETQ. CDR3 loop: CASSQGLPTSNYGYTF. The CDR3 DNA is TGCGCCAGCAGCCAAGGACTGCCTACCTCTAACTATGGCTACACCTTC.

The rearrangement links TRBV27 to TRBJ2-1; TRBD2 matches 10 bases. The CDR3 sequence is 16 residues long. Germline lookup yields CDR1 MNHEY and CDR2 SMNVEV (reference sequence). V lost 2 bases, J lost 4 bases, and 5 bases stayed unmatched. The chain's CDR3 is CASSLTSGTYYNEQFF. The CDR3 nucleotides read TGTGCCAGCAGTTTAACTAGCGGGACTTATTACAATGAGCAGTTCTTC.

This rearrangement joins TRBV9 to TRBJ2-7; D perhaps matches TRBD1 (6 bases). Germline lookup yields CDR1 SGDLS and CDR2 YYNGEE. This CDR3 has 13 residues. The V end lost 4 bases, the J end lost 4 bases, and 12 bases lay between the germline ends. CDR3 residues: CASSQGGRYEQYF. The DNA of the CDR3 is TGTGCCAGCAGCCAAGGGGGACGGTACGAGCAGTACTTC.

This sequence joins TRBV2 and TRBJ1-5; the match to TRBD1 covers 9 bases. V gave up 4 bases and J gave up 0 bases; unmatched junction bases: 4. The germline gives CDR1 SNHLY, CDR2 FYNNEI. The CDR3 is 16 residues long. The CDR3 sequence is CASSAGQGNSNQPQHF. DNA for the CDR3: TGTGCCAGCAGTGCGGGACAGGGAAATAGCAATCAGCCCCAGCATTTT.

This chain connects TRBV18 to TRBJ2-3; 14 bases are shared with TRBD2. The CDR3 has 19 amino acids. Germline V gene data show CDR1 as KGHSH and CDR2 as LQKENI. The V segment lost 5 bases and the J segment 2 bases; nucleotides outside the gene matches: 12. This chain's CDR3 is CASSSRTSGGMPSTDTQYF. CDR3 DNA sequence: TGTGCCAGCTCATCACGGACTAGCGGGGGGATGCCCTCCACAGATACGCAGTATTTT.

The chain combines TRBV19 with TRBJ2-6; TRBD1 matches 9 bases. Germline loops: CDR1 LNHDA, CDR2 SQIVND (reference sequence). V gave up 5 bases and J gave up 9 bases; unmatched junction bases: 14. The CDR3 loop spans 17 amino acids. The CDR3 sequence: CASSLRTGQGIFNVLTF. CDR3 sequence (DNA): TGTGCCAGTAGTCTGAGGACGGGACAGGGAATCTTCAACGTCCTGACTTTC.

This clone has only a few counts. V is TRBV5-6 and J is TRBJ2-1; 8 bases align to TRBD1. Looked up from germline, CDR1 is SGHDT and CDR2 is YYEEEE. V lost 2 bases to trimming and J lost 9 bases; unmatched junction nucleotides: 10. The CDR3 loop spans 15 amino acids. In nucleotides, the CDR3 is TGTGCCAGCAGCTTAGTCACAGGGGGATCGGGTGAGCAGTTCTTC. It specifies CASSLVTGGSGEQFF. Combining the CDR3 with reference TRBV5-6 and TRBJ2-1 gives the whole variable domain DAGVTQSPTHLIKTRGQQVTLRCSPKSGHDTVSWYQQALGQGPQFIFQYYEEEERQRGNFPDRFSGHQFPNYSSELNVNALLLGDSALYLCASSLVTGGSGEQFFGPGTRLTVL.

The chain carries TRBV27 and TRBJ1-1, with 7 nucleotides matching TRBD1. Per germline, CDR1 MNHEY and CDR2 SMNVEV (reference sequence). Unmatched junction bases numbered 9, after V lost 7 bases and J lost 4 bases. CDR3 length: 14 amino acids. CDR3 nucleotides: TGTGCCAGCAATCCGACAGGGTGGGGCACTGAAGCTTTCTTT. Protein sequence: CASNPTGWGTEAFF.

The chain has TRBV29-1 and TRBJ1-2, with TRBD1 matching 8 bases. V lost 4 bases and J lost 6; bases outside the gene matches: 1. Germline V gene lookup returns CDR1 SQVTM and CDR2 ANQGSEA. This CDR3 has 11 residues. The CDR3 is CSVAGGDGYTF. CDR3 sequence (DNA): TGCAGCGTTGCAGGGGGCGATGGCTACACCTTC.

This clone has a single count. The chain recombines TRBV29-1 with TRBJ2-7; TRBD1 agrees at 10 bases. CDR1 is SQVTM, CDR2 ANQGSEA, per germline. This CDR3 spans 13 amino acids. V lost 7 bases, J lost 6 bases, and 9 bases stayed unmatched. The CDR3 spells CSGSGTGDGEQYF. The DNA for the CDR3 is TGCAGCGGGAGCGGGACAGGGGACGGCGAGCAGTACTTC.

This rearrangement joins TRBV9 to TRBJ2-4; TRBD1 might be the D (6 bases). Trimming removed 0 bases at V and 0 bases at J, with 19 bases between. This CDR3 contains 19 residues. CDR1 is SGDLS, CDR2 YYNGEE, per germline. The CDR3 region has the DNA TGTGCCAGCAGCGTAGGGAGTGGGACAACCGAATTAGCCAAAAACATTCAGTACTTC. Its protein product is CASSVGSGTTELAKNIQYF.

The CDR3 region has the DNA TGTGCCAGCAGGAAGGAGACGGGACAGGGGTTTGATCAGCCCCAGCATTTT. Its translation: CASRKETGQGFDQPQHF. The rearrangement joins TRBV28 to TRBJ1-5; 10 bases match TRBD1. The germline CDR1 and CDR2 sequences are MDHEN and SYDVKM. The CDR3 covers 17 residues. Unmatched junction bases numbered 13, after V lost 6 bases and J lost 5 bases.

The chain employs TRBV10-3 and TRBJ1-5; perhaps TRBD1 as D (5 bases). The V end was cut by 0 bases, the J end by 5 bases, with 11 bases between. Germline V CDR1 and CDR2: ENHRY, SYGVKD. The CDR3 has 15 amino acids. This CDR3 is CAISESPSTDQPQHF. The CDR3 DNA reads as TGTGCCATCAGTGAGTCCCCCTCGACAGATCAGCCCCAGCATTTT.

CDR3 coding DNA: TGTGCCAGTAGCGCCGCTGGGCACCCCGCAAGCCAGACAGGCTCGTATGGCTACACCTTC. Residues: CASSAAGHPASQTGSYGYTF. The chain has TRBV19 and TRBJ1-2, with D tentatively TRBD1 (6 bases). V was pared by 6 bases and J by 5 bases, with 34 bases between. The CDR3 has 20 amino acids. CDR1 is LNHDA and CDR2 is SQIVND in the germline V gene (reference sequence).

The genes are TRBV5-1 and TRBJ2-1, with 8 positions matching TRBD2. After removal of 4 bases from V and 5 bases from J, the junction contained 8 bases not matched to a gene. Germline loops: CDR1 SGHRS, CDR2 YFSETQ. The CDR3 is 15 amino acids. Written as DNA, the CDR3 is TGCGCCAGCAGCAAGGAAGCGGGGGCCCACAATGAGCAGTTCTTC. This codes for CASSKEAGAHNEQFF.

This sequence joins TRBV19 and TRBJ1-2; D uncertain. The CDR3 extends over 11 amino acids. The V and J ends lost 6 bases and 1 base respectively, with 3 bases between them. CDR1 is LNHDA and CDR2 is SQIVND in the germline V gene (reference sequence). The CDR3 DNA follows: TGTGCCAGTAGCAATAACTATGGCTACACCTTC. Encoded protein: CASSNNYGYTF.

The chain couples TRBV5-1 to TRBJ2-1; TRBD2 matches at 9 bases. Germline values: CDR1 SGHRS, CDR2 YFSETQ. J gave up 7 bases and V 4 bases, and 6 bases lay outside the gene matches. The length of the CDR3 is 14 residues. CDR3 sequence: CASSRSGGQNEQFF. In DNA form, the CDR3 reads TGCGCCAGCAGCAGAAGCGGGGGGCAGAATGAGCAGTTCTTC.

CDR3 sequence (DNA): TGTGCCAGCAGCGTAGCGGGGGTGTCCTACAATGAGCAGTTCTTC. Residues: CASSVAGVSYNEQFF. The chain has TRBV9 and TRBJ2-1; a weak D match, TRBD2 (6 bases). The germline CDR1 and CDR2 sequences are SGDLS and YYNGEE. With 0 bases removed from V and 1 base from J, the gap between germline ends came to 8 bases. The CDR3 is 15 residues long. Filled out from reference TRBV9 and TRBJ2-1, the complete variable domain reads DSGVTQTPKHLITATGQRVTLRCSPRSGDLSVYWYQQSLDQGLQFLIQYYNGEERAKGNILERFSAQQFPDLHSELNLSSLELGDSALYFCASSVAGVSYNEQFFGPGTRLTVL.

The chain uses TRBV10-3 and TRBJ2-3; TRBD2 matches at 14 bases. Germline CDR1 reads ENHRY; CDR2 reads SYGVKD. V shed 6 bases and J 1 base; nucleotides not matched to a gene: 12. This CDR3 has 19 amino acids. This CDR3 reads CAISRLAGGPGKRTDTQYF. In nucleotides, the CDR3 is TGTGCCATCAGCCGACTAGCGGGGGGGCCGGGTAAACGCACAGATACGCAGTATTTT.

On this clone itself: Distinct nucleotide sequences in the sample also encode this CDR3. The genes are TRBV18 and TRBJ1-6; 9 bases are shared with TRBD1. V trimming: 3 bases; J trimming: 7 bases; junction bases outside the gene matches: 4. Germline V CDR1 and CDR2: KGHSH, LQKENI. There are 15 residues in the CDR3. CDR3 region: CASSPRQGDNSPLHF. CDR3 DNA: TGTGCCAGCTCACCTAGACAGGGGGACAATTCACCCCTCCACTTT.

The chain combines TRBV30 with TRBJ1-2; maybe TRBD1 (6 bases). Germline CDR1 is GTSNPN and CDR2 is SVGIG (reference sequence). Trimming removed 5 bases from V and 8 bases from J, with 18 bases in between. The CDR3 runs to 13 residues. In DNA form, the CDR3 reads TGTGCCTGGTCAGCAGGGGAGTCGGGAGGCTACACCTTC. It encodes CAWSAGESGGYTF.

The gene calls are TRBV19 and TRBJ2-5; no definite D call. CDR3 length: 13 residues. The germline CDR1 and CDR2 sequences are LNHDA and SQIVND (reference sequence). Trimming cost V 5 bases and J 4 bases, with 11 bases left between them. CDR3 region: CASSPTFRETQYF. For the CDR3, the DNA is TGTGCCAGTAGTCCAACATTCCGAGAGACCCAGTACTTC.